These 15 T cell receptor beta chains were all obtained from the same sample, sequenced in a study of patients and donors after allogeneic stem cell transplantation (TCRdb year 2020). Library preparation used RT-PCR. Reads for this sample came from a NextSeq 550. TCRdb reprocessed the public reads (quality trimming at Q25 with fastp, clone calling with MiXCR) and kept in-frame beta chains. A single entry per CDR3 protein holds the most common genes and DNA from its merged rows. Recorded for this sample are 80,000 to 90,000 distinct CDR3 sequences; around 48% of them occurred a single time. Under 70% of the sample is in the top ten clones. Sequences were obtained from blood, either unsorted or a sorted T cell fraction (not recorded which). The receptors come from a human donor who was either an allogeneic HSCT recipient or a stem cell or donor lymphocyte infusion donor (not recorded which). It is not recorded whose cells these are; they may come from a transplant donor.

The chain has TRBV28 and TRBJ1-1; a weak D match, TRBD1 (6 bases). V was trimmed by 3 bases and J by 6 bases, leaving 17 bases between them. Germline loops: CDR1 MDHEN, CDR2 SYDVKM. The CDR3 covers 15 residues. The CDR3 coding sequence is TGTGCCAGCAGTTTCTGGGGGGCCCGACGATCTGAAGCTTTCTTT. The encoded protein is CASSFWGARRSEAFF. The full variable domain, in which reference TRBV28 and TRBJ1-1 provide the parts outside the CDR3, is DVKVTQSSRYLVKRTGEKVFLECVQDMDHENMFWYRQDPGLGLRLIYFSYDVKMKEKGDIPEGYSVSREKKERFSLILESASTNQTSMYLCASSFWGARRSEAFFGQGTRLTVV.

This chain uses TRBV4-2 with TRBJ1-1; D not resolved. Per germline, CDR1 LGHNA and CDR2 YNFKEQ. V was cut by 3 bases and J by 0 bases, with 8 bases left in between. CDR3 length equals 14 residues. CDR3 residues: CASSQLTVNTEAFF. Written as DNA, the CDR3 is TGTGCCAGCAGCCAGTTGACGGTGAACACTGAAGCTTTCTTT.

The chain links TRBV12-3 or TRBV12-4 to TRBJ2-2; the D gene could be TRBD1 or TRBD2 (5 bases each). V lost 4 bases, J lost 4 bases, and 13 bases lay in between. CDR3 size: 15 residues. CDR3 nucleotides: TGTGCCAGCAGTTGGGGAGCAGGGCCCACCGGGGAGCTGTTTTTT. Its protein product is CASSWGAGPTGELFF.

The rearrangement joins TRBV15 to TRBJ1-2, with D possibly matching TRBD1 (6 bases). Germline V CDR1 and CDR2: LNHNV, YYDKDF (reference sequence). V lost 1 base, J lost 2 bases, and 14 bases lay in between. This CDR3 contains 16 residues. CDR3 region: CATSRVGTQTNYGYTF. DNA of the CDR3: TGTGCCACCAGCAGAGTGGGGACACAAACAAACTATGGCTACACCTTC.

The chain uses TRBV28 and TRBJ1-5; D gene uncertain. CDR3 length equals 15 residues. Germline CDR1 MDHEN, CDR2 SYDVKM. Trimming removed 5 bases at V and 1 base at J, with 12 bases between. The CDR3 spells CASSRAKESNQPQHF. The CDR3 nucleotides are TGTGCCAGCAGTCGGGCAAAAGAGAGCAATCAGCCCCAGCATTTT. The full variable domain, rest sourced from reference TRBV28 and TRBJ1-5, is DVKVTQSSRYLVKRTGEKVFLECVQDMDHENMFWYRQDPGLGLRLIYFSYDVKMKEKGDIPEGYSVSREKKERFSLILESASTNQTSMYLCASSRAKESNQPQHFGDGTRLSIL.

V and J are TRBV6-6 and TRBJ2-7, with 13 bases identical to TRBD2. Trimming at V came to 6 bases and at J to 0 bases, leaving 5 bases not matched to a gene. CDR3 size: 16 residues. CDR1 is MNHNY, CDR2 SVGAGI, per germline (reference sequence). CDR3 in DNA: TGTGCCAGCAGCTCGGGACTAGCGGGAACCTCCTACGAGCAGTACTTC. Translation gives CASSSGLAGTSYEQYF.

The V gene is TRBV6-2 or TRBV6-3, the J gene TRBJ2-4, with 7 bases identical to TRBD2. CDR1 MNHEY and CDR2 SVGEGT come from the germline V gene. Trimming removed 5 bases from V and 3 bases from J; junction bases left unmatched: 7. The CDR3 totals 15 residues. The CDR3 here is CASSPLLANKNIQYF. CDR3 nucleotide sequence: TGTGCCAGCAGTCCCCTACTAGCGAACAAAAACATTCAGTACTTC.

This clonotype showed up just a few times. J is TRBJ1-2 and V is TRBV4-1; 10 bases align to TRBD1. Unmatched junction bases numbered 4, after V lost 1 base and J lost 2 bases. CDR3 length: 16 residues. The V gene's germline CDR1 is MGHRA and CDR2 YSYEKL. In DNA form, the CDR3 reads TGCGCCAGCAGCCAAGCGACAGGGGGCGCGAACTATGGCTACACCTTC. Its translation: CASSQATGGANYGYTF.

V is TRBV12-3 or TRBV12-4 and J is TRBJ2-3, with D tentatively TRBD1 (6 bases). V was pared by 6 bases and J by 5 bases, with 18 bases between. The CDR3 length is 15 residues. This chain's CDR3 is CASSVSREGGDTQYF. CDR3 in DNA: TGTGCCAGCAGCGTCTCCCGGGAAGGGGGAGATACGCAGTATTTT.

Comments on this clonotype: It is unclear where the CDR3 begins or ends on the DNA, so no DNA is shown, and the CDR3 is as TCRdb lists it. The chain has TRBV6-5 and TRBJ1-1; the DNA was not compared with TRBD1, the D call given in the table. Germline loops: CDR1 MNHEY, CDR2 SVGAGI. Ends included, the CDR3 has 18 residues. The CDR3 reads CASSSNRLLHLRDTEAFF.

This clonotype has a handful of counts. CDR3 in DNA: TGCGCCAGCAGCCAAGATTTGGGAGTGAACACTGAAGCTTTCTTT. Translated, it gives CASSQDLGVNTEAFF. The chain carries TRBV4-3 and TRBJ1-1; no definite D call. The CDR3 covers 15 residues. The V end was cut by 0 bases, the J end by 0 bases, with 8 bases between. Germline V lookup: CDR1 LGHNA, CDR2 YSLEER.

This chain joins TRBV29-1 and TRBJ1-2; no definite D call. Trimming took 3 bases from V and 5 from J, leaving 7 bases between them. This CDR3 has 11 amino acids. Germline-derived CDR1 and CDR2 are SQVTM and ANQGSEA. The CDR3 region is CSVDQTYGYTF. For the CDR3, the DNA is TGCAGCGTTGATCAGACATATGGCTACACCTTC.

The chain combines TRBV7-2 with TRBJ1-5, with 7 positions matching TRBD1. The CDR3 spans 16 residues. CDR1 is SGHTA and CDR2 is FQGNSA in the germline V gene. V lost 4 bases to trimming and J lost 0 bases; unmatched junction nucleotides: 6. The CDR3 reads CASSSPGTASNQPQHF. The CDR3 DNA sequence: TGTGCCAGCAGCTCCCCCGGGACAGCTAGCAATCAGCCCCAGCATTTT.

The CDR3 loop reads CATADMRSNQPQHF. In DNA form, the CDR3 reads TGTGCCACAGCGGACATGCGTAGCAATCAGCCCCAGCATTTT. V is TRBV6-1 and J is TRBJ1-5, with D possibly TRBD1 on 5 matching bases. Germline V lookup: CDR1 MNHNS, CDR2 SASEGT. The CDR3 runs 14 residues. Trimming removed 10 bases at V and 0 bases at J, with 13 bases between.

This clonotype has a handful of counts. This chain links TRBV27 with TRBJ2-7; possible D gene TRBD1, 6 bases. The CDR3 is made up of 14 amino acids. V was cut by 3 bases and J by 0 bases, with 9 bases left in between. CDR1 MNHEY and CDR2 SMNVEV come from the germline V gene (reference sequence). CDR3: CASSFYRDSYEQYF. CDR3 bases: TGTGCCAGCAGTTTCTACAGGGACTCCTACGAGCAGTACTTC.